This TCR beta chain was documented in a study of shared clonotypes between healthy human individuals. Study-level results: Clonotypes that were shared across four donors made up about 5.1% of naive CD4 clonotypes. The represented genetic and exposure-history diversity was limited by the small number of donors. Investigators collected only blood, and repertoires in tissues likely differ.

The naive CD8 population came from CD45RO-negative cells selected for CCR7, without terminally differentiated effector memory CD45RA+ cells. It was 200 to 250 ng DNA, approximately 28,000 T cell genomes, that sorted-subset replicate PCRs used. Libraries were prepared by immunoSEQ multiplex PCR; TCRdb keeps only in-frame clonotypes and omits some of them. The data show about 2 million clones, with about 95% seen just once and 1.1% held by the top ten. V was clipped by 1 base and J by 4 bases, with 12 bases between them. The CDR3 has 15 residues. Per germline, CDR1 SEHNR and CDR2 FQNEAQ (reference sequence). In regard to this clone: Its specificity is unknown.

The TCR comes from a man in his late teens or twenties in good health. The material sequenced was naive CD8+ T cells sorted from blood. The chain combines TRBV7-9 with TRBJ2-3; D perhaps matches TRBD2 (5 bases). The DNA for the CDR3 is TGTGCCAGCAGCTTAGTGGGTTACGGGGCAGATACGCAGTATTTT. Protein: CASSLVGYGADTQYF.